Listed below are T cell receptor beta chains from one sample, sequenced in a study of blood T cell repertoires in COVID-19. TCRdb's copy holds only in-frame clones and misses some; the assay was immunoSEQ multiplex PCR. The data hold 65,000 to 95,000 clones, with more than 70% observed a single time. Material: peripheral blood. The receptors were sampled from a man in his sixties or seventies with active or convalescent COVID-19. The conserved cysteine and the conserved F or W are not part of the CDR3 here.

TRBJ2-1	TRBV21-1	ASSGQGSEQF
TRBJ2-2	TRBV4-2	ASSQDRRAGELF
TRBJ2-7	TRBV7-8	ASSLLTYEQY
TRBJ1-2	TRBV19	ASSTTGIGGYT
TRBJ1-4	TRBV11-2	ASSLGQDNEKLF
TRBJ1-5	TRBV16	ASSHRGQVKQPQH
TRBJ2-1	TRBV27	ASSSDRSSYNEQF
TRBJ2-5	TRBV2	ASKTGTSGIKTQY
TRBJ2-7	TRBV21-1	ASGGGGLAEPDEQY
TRBJ2-1	TRBV24-1	ATSSPQGTGDVDEQF
TRBJ1-5	TRBV28	ASSWTENQPQH
TRBJ2-1	TRBV2	ASRSTGGGEQF
TRBJ1-6	TRBV5-1	ASSEELGSPLH
TRBJ1-6	TRBV19	ASSVRTGNSPLH
TRBJ1-4	TRBV2	ASSFRTDMRVTNEKLF
TRBJ2-2	TRBV6-5	ASSQLASGELF
TRBJ2-1	TRBV7-3	ASSPTGLADNEQF
TRBJ1-2	TRBV18	ASSPDRALGSGYT
TRBJ1-5	TRBV10-2	ASSDPDNQPQH
TRBJ2-1	TRBV18	ASSPRTNTYNEQF
TRBJ2-4	TRBV4-1	ASSRGGTEKNIQY
TRBJ2-3	TRBV6-5	ASSISGQGTQY
TRBJ2-1	TRBV6-5	ASRASGGYNEQF
TRBJ2-3	TRBV6-2/TRBV6-3	ASSSPRTGGGIDTQY
TRBJ2-2	TRBV7-9	ASSLSRTGELF
TRBJ2-7	TRBV11-3	ASSPGQNFDEQY
TRBJ2-3	TRBV5-1	ASSFNGGASDTQY
TRBJ2-6	TRBV9	ASSVAGDSSRVLT
TRBJ1-5	TRBV29-1	SVVDSYNQPQH
TRBJ2-3	TRBV6-1	ASSDFGTEKPQY
TRBJ1-1	TRBV10-3	AISEEGALADYSRGAF
TRBJ2-6	TRBV28	ASISGGSGANVLT
TRBJ2-7	TRBV21-1	ASTRRRLAGPYEQY
TRBJ1-2	TRBV11-2	ASSHGRGRANYGYT
TRBJ2-3	TRBV29-1	SVEELIADTQY
TRBJ2-1	TRBV11-2	ASSSRLDNEQF